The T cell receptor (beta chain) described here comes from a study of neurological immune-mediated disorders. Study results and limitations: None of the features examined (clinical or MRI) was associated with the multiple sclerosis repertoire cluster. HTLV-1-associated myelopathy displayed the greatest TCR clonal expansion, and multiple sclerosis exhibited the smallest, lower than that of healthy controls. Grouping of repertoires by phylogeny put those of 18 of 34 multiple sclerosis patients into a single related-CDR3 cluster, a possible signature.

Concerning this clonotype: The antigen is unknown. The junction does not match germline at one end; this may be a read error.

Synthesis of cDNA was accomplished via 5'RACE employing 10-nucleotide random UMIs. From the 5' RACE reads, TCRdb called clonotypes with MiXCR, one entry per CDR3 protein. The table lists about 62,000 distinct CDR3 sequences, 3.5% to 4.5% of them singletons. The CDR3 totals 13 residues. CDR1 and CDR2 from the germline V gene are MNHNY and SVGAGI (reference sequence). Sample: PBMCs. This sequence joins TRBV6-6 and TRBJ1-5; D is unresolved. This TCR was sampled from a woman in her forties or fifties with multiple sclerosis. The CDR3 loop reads CASILSANQPQNF. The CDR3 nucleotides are TGTGCCAGCATATTAAGTGCCAATCAGCCCCAGAATTTT.